Given below is one TCR beta chain in context. Its antigen is unknown. The sample belongs to a study of cytomegalovirus exposure and HLA in healthy donors. Across the study: In a later analysis, the roughly 110 validation repertoires were reported to have used the same platform as the 600 to 700 first-cohort repertoires. Findings and caveats of the study: Subsequent analysis showed first-cohort TCR clusters tending to co-occur in 120 or so validation repertoires. The authors listed over 150 TCR beta chains as cytomegalovirus-associated. Both high specificity and high sensitivity reportedly marked the classifier's diagnosis of cytomegalovirus status.

Germline V gives CDR1 SGHNT, CDR2 YYREEE (reference sequence). V lost 5 bases and J lost 4; bases outside the gene matches: 8. The CDR3 totals 15 residues. Repertoires were generated with immunoSEQ multiplex PCR, while TCRdb's copy carries only in-frame clones and drops some. The sample has some 75,000 clones, 95% to 97% seen once. This sequence joins TRBV5-4 and TRBJ2-1; 8 bases are a match to TRBD2. The sequenced sample consisted of PBMCs. This sequence originates from a woman between 18 and 29 years old in good health and CMV-seronegative. The CDR3 loop reads CASSLLASGYNEQFF. The CDR3 region has the DNA TGTGCCAGCAGTCTCCTGGCTAGCGGGTACAATGAGCAGTTCTTC.